Given below is one T cell receptor beta chain in context. The data stem from a study of T cell responses to AZD1222 COVID-19 vaccine. Study as a whole: Combined were second doses at about 4 or about 12 weeks.

Germline CDR1 reads LNHDA; CDR2 reads SQIVND (reference sequence). V shed 5 bases and J shed 7 bases, with 20 bases lying between them. The CDR3 sequence is 15 residues long. Sequencing used immunoSEQ multiplex PCR; TCRdb keeps in-frame clones, though not all of them. The data hold 100,000 or so clones, with roughly nine tenths observed a single time. This material consisted of peripheral blood, taken on day 0 of AZD1222 vaccination. The chain links TRBV19 to TRBJ1-2; D gene uncertain. The sequence derives from an adult in good health. The CDR3, as DNA: TGTGCCAGTAGTGCTCGACAAGCAGGTACAGTTGGCTACACCTTC. This translates into CASSARQAGTVGYTF.